The 27 T cell receptor beta chains below come from one sample, sequenced in a study of T cells in Graves' hyperthyroidism and ophthalmopathy. Amplification of TCR beta CDR3 regions used RNA as the template. Initially, a first-round RT-PCR of the TCR CDR3 employed the HTBI primer set. Via MiXCR, TCRdb re-called the multiplex PCR reads, giving one row per CDR3 protein. Among 300,000 to 500,000 distinct CDR3 sequences, 15% were seen once, and the ten largest hold approximately 30%. Sequenced material: blood. The receptors originated from a woman in her 30s with Graves' hyperthyroidism.

This clonotype was seen at least ten times. The chain is built from TRBV18 and TRBJ2-2; the D is unclear. Trimming pared 1 base from V and 0 bases from J, leaving 3 bases between. Germline values: CDR1 KGHSH, CDR2 LQKENI. The CDR3 loop spans 14 amino acids. The CDR3 DNA sequence: TGTGCCAGCTCACCACAGACGAACACCGGGGAGCTGTTTTTT. Protein: CASSPQTNTGELFF. The entire variable domain, with the rest obtained from reference TRBV18 and TRBJ2-2, is as follows: NAGVMQNPRHLVRRRGQEARLRCSPMKGHSHVYWYRQLPEEGLKFMVYLQKENIIDESGMPKERFSAEFPKEGPSILRIQQVVRGDSAAYFCASSPQTNTGELFFGEGSRLTVL.

The chain has TRBV7-2 and TRBJ2-1, with D hard to call. Looked up from germline, CDR1 is SGHTA and CDR2 is FQGNSA. The CDR3 extends over 13 amino acids. V lost 4 bases, J lost 8 bases, and 12 bases lay in between. CDR3 sequence: CASSSPGRDEQFF. The CDR3 nucleotides read TGTGCCAGCAGCTCCCCCGGAAGGGATGAGCAGTTCTTC.

The V gene is TRBV6-1, the J gene TRBJ2-1; 10 bases map to TRBD2. The CDR3 consists of 14 residues. Germline V gene data show CDR1 as MNHNS and CDR2 as SASEGT. V gave up 6 bases and J gave up 9 bases; unmatched junction bases: 8. The CDR3 DNA sequence: TGTGCCAGCAGGGATACTAGCGGGATCGCTGAGCAGTTCTTC. This sequence encodes CASRDTSGIAEQFF.

This clonotype was seen ten or more times. The V call is TRBV7-9, the J call TRBJ2-1; TRBD2 matches at 15 bases. V gave up 5 bases and J gave up 9 bases; unmatched junction bases: 8. This CDR3 is 16 amino acids long. Germline V gene sequence: CDR1 SEHNR, CDR2 FQNEAQ (reference sequence). CDR3 residues: CASSAGLAGGFGEQFF. As DNA, the CDR3 is TGTGCCAGCAGCGCGGGACTAGCGGGAGGTTTTGGTGAGCAGTTCTTC.

CDR3 region: CASSAAKNTEAFF. CDR3 in DNA: TGTGCCAGCAGCGCGGCCAAGAACACTGAAGCTTTCTTT. The chain recombines TRBV9 with TRBJ1-1, with D unresolved. The CDR3 totals 13 residues. V was trimmed by 3 bases and J by 1 base, leaving 7 bases between them. CDR1 is SGDLS, CDR2 YYNGEE, per germline.

This clonotype was counted a single time. A clone one base away is much larger, so this may be a read error. V and J are TRBV30 and TRBJ2-1; D is ambiguous. CDR1 GTSNPN and CDR2 SVGIG come from the germline V gene (reference sequence). The CDR3 sequence is 11 residues long. CDR3 sequence reads: CARRAKNQQFF. CDR3 coding DNA: TGTGCCCGGAGAGCTAAAAACCAGCAGTTCTTC. The variable domain in full, with the rest retrieved from reference TRBV30 and TRBJ2-1, is SQTIHQWPATLVQPVGSPLSLECTVEGTSNPNLYWYRQAAGRGLQLLFYSVGIGQISSEVPQNLSASRPQDRQFILSSKKLLLSDSGFYLCARRAKNQQFFGPGTRLTVL.

This clonotype has only a few counts. CDR3 nucleotide sequence: TGCGCCAGCAGCTTGGGCCGGGACATCGCACCGTACTTC. Protein sequence: CASSLGRDIAPYF. The chain joins TRBV5-1 to TRBJ2-5; TRBD1 might be the D (6 bases). Trimming stripped 0 bases from V and 13 bases from J, with 16 bases between. The V gene's germline CDR1 is SGHRS and CDR2 YFSETQ. CDR3 length: 13 residues.

In this sample, this clonotype turned up many times. The CDR3 DNA reads TGCGCCAGCAGTGCTAGACAGGGTACGCAGTATTTT. It yields the protein CASSARQGTQYF. The chain joins TRBV10-1 to TRBJ2-3; 7 bases match TRBD1. The CDR3 runs to 12 residues. The germline gives CDR1 WNHNN, CDR2 SYGVQD (reference sequence). V shed 4 bases and J 8 bases; nucleotides not matched to a gene: 3.

The rearrangement uses TRBV20-1 and TRBJ1-5; D is unclear. CDR1 is DFQATT, CDR2 SNEGSKA, per germline (reference sequence). The CDR3 has 14 residues. Trimming left V 2 bases short and J 1 base short, with 9 bases between. The CDR3 nucleotides read TGCAGTGCTAGACACGGTGAGAGCAATCAGCCCCAGCATTTT. Its protein product is CSARHGESNQPQHF.

This clonotype was counted at least ten times. The chain recombines TRBV27 with TRBJ1-2, with TRBD1 matching over 7 bases. The length of the CDR3 is 13 residues. Germline V gene data show CDR1 as MNHEY and CDR2 as SMNVEV (reference sequence). V dropped 2 bases and J dropped 8; count of bases not matched to a gene: 5. CDR3 residues: CASSLGQVGGYTF. The CDR3 coding sequence is TGTGCCAGCAGTTTAGGACAGGTCGGCGGCTACACCTTC.

V usage is TRBV5-1 and J usage is TRBJ2-7; no clear D. CDR3 length equals 14 residues. Trimming removed 0 bases from V and 7 bases from J, with 14 bases in between. Germline V lookup: CDR1 SGHRS, CDR2 YFSETQ. The CDR3 sequence: CASSLGDSREEQYF. The DNA for the CDR3 is TGCGCCAGCAGCTTGGGGGATTCCCGTGAGGAGCAGTACTTC.

This clonotype was detected ten times or more. The chain carries TRBV27 and TRBJ2-7; D perhaps matches TRBD1 (5 bases). The CDR3 runs 13 residues. The V end was cut by 6 bases, the J end by 5 bases, with 14 bases between. Germline V gene lookup returns CDR1 MNHEY and CDR2 SMNVEV (reference sequence). As DNA, the CDR3 is TGTGCCAGCAGACGGGCAGGGCAAAACGAGCAGTACTTC. It is translated as CASRRAGQNEQYF.

This clonotype appeared a few times. Here the CDR3 reads CASSPRDRGPETQYF. In DNA, the CDR3 is TGTGCCAGCAGCCCGCGGGACAGGGGGCCCGAGACCCAGTACTTC. The chain uses TRBV7-9 and TRBJ2-5; 12 bases map to TRBD1. V was pared by 5 bases and J by 5 bases, with 6 bases of the junction left unmatched. Germline CDR1 reads SEHNR; CDR2 reads FQNEAQ (reference sequence). The CDR3 is 15 residues long.

The chain joins TRBV9 to TRBJ2-7; 7 bases fit TRBD2. V gave up 0 bases and J gave up 0 bases; unmatched junction bases: 9. The CDR3 runs 17 residues. Per germline, CDR1 SGDLS and CDR2 YYNGEE. CDR3 protein: CASSVGPRESGSYEQYF. The CDR3, as DNA: TGTGCCAGCAGCGTAGGCCCGCGGGAGTCAGGCTCCTACGAGCAGTACTTC. Combining the CDR3 with reference TRBV9 and TRBJ2-7 gives the whole variable domain DSGVTQTPKHLITATGQRVTLRCSPRSGDLSVYWYQQSLDQGLQFLIQYYNGEERAKGNILERFSAQQFPDLHSELNLSSLELGDSALYFCASSVGPRESGSYEQYFGPGTRLTVT.

J is TRBJ2-3 and V is TRBV7-9; the D call may be TRBD1 or TRBD2 (5 bases each). The V gene lost 1 base and the J gene lost 1 base, with 15 bases spanning the gap. The CDR3 spans 17 residues. The germline V gene has CDR1 SEHNR and CDR2 FQNEAQ (reference sequence). Here the CDR3 DNA reads TGTGCCAGCAGCTTAGAAGTAGGGACGTATGGCACAGATACGCAGTATTTT. Protein: CASSLEVGTYGTDTQYF.

This clonotype was found many times. The chain combines TRBV20-1 with TRBJ2-5, with TRBD2 matching 12 bases. This CDR3 is 17 amino acids long. Germline trimming cut 1 base from V and 5 bases from J; bases unmatched to any gene: 11. Germline loops: CDR1 DFQATT, CDR2 SNEGSKA (reference sequence). This CDR3 reads CSARVASGRAMGETQYF. DNA of the CDR3: TGCAGTGCTAGAGTTGCTAGCGGGAGGGCCATGGGGGAGACCCAGTACTTC.

The chain links TRBV20-1 to TRBJ1-6; D is undetermined. The CDR3 has 15 residues. Trimming shortened V by 6 bases and J by 3 bases, and 15 bases separated the two germline ends. In germline, CDR1 is DFQATT, CDR2 SNEGSKA (reference sequence). For the CDR3, the DNA is TGCAGTGCCCCCCCCCCGGACGGCTATAATTCACCCCTCCACTTT. It specifies CSAPPPDGYNSPLHF.

This clonotype was recorded at least ten times. The chain uses TRBV10-3 and TRBJ1-2; 10 nucleotides match TRBD1. Germline lookup yields CDR1 ENHRY and CDR2 SYGVKD. V lost 11 bases and J lost 6; bases outside the gene matches: 6. This CDR3 is built from 12 residues. CDR3 in DNA: TGTGCCTCGGCCGGGACAGGGGATGGCTACACCTTC. Protein sequence: CASAGTGDGYTF.

This chain uses TRBV2 with TRBJ2-3; 14 bases agree with TRBD2. CDR3 length equals 16 residues. Losses at the gene ends were 5 bases for V and 9 bases for J; bases not matched to a gene: 10. Germline CDR1 is SNHLY and CDR2 is FYNNEI. CDR3: CASSTTKGLAGGTQYF. The CDR3 DNA is TGTGCCAGCAGTACGACTAAAGGACTAGCGGGAGGAACGCAGTATTTT.

This clonotype showed up just a few times. The chain links TRBV18 to TRBJ2-5; no reliable D call. The V gene lost 3 bases and the J gene lost 5 bases, with 10 bases spanning the gap. The germline V gene has CDR1 KGHSH and CDR2 LQKENI. The CDR3 is 13 amino acids. CDR3 DNA: TGTGCCAGCTCACCTTCCCGATTGGAGACCCAGTACTTC. Amino acid sequence: CASSPSRLETQYF.

The sample holds many counts of this clonotype. V gene TRBV4-1 combines with J gene TRBJ2-5, with 11 bases aligning to TRBD2. V lost 5 bases and J lost 13; bases outside the gene matches: 12. Germline V gene data show CDR1 as MGHRA and CDR2 as YSYEKL. The length of the CDR3 is 14 residues. CDR3 DNA: TGCGCCAGCAGCGACGGGACTAGCGGAGCGGGGGCGTACTTC. It is translated as CASSDGTSGAGAYF.

This clonotype was counted a few times. The chain couples TRBV27 to TRBJ2-1; 10 positions match TRBD1. Trimming cost V 4 bases and J 5 bases; bases outside gene matches: 2. Per the germline V gene, CDR1 is MNHEY and CDR2 is SMNVEV (reference sequence). This CDR3 has 14 residues. DNA of the CDR3: TGTGCCAGCAGTTCGGGGACAGGGGACAATGAGCAGTTCTTC. This codes for CASSSGTGDNEQFF.

CDR3 sequence reads: CASSSLYSTDTQYF. As DNA, the CDR3 is TGCGCCAGCAGCTCCCTTTATAGCACAGATACGCAGTATTTT. This chain joins TRBV5-1 and TRBJ2-3; no clear D. The CDR3 has 14 residues. Germline loops: CDR1 SGHRS, CDR2 YFSETQ. V shed 3 bases and J shed 0 bases, with 8 bases lying between them.

This clonotype was detected a few times. This sequence joins TRBV6-1 and TRBJ2-7; D ambiguous. V dropped 5 bases and J dropped 0 bases, with 14 bases sitting between them. Germline CDR1 MNHNS, CDR2 SASEGT. The CDR3 loop spans 15 amino acids. The CDR3 DNA sequence: TGTGCCAGCAGTTCCCACGTCGGACCCTCCTACGAGCAGTACTTC. Its protein is CASSSHVGPSYEQYF.

The table lists this clonotype with many counts. The CDR3 sequence: CASSSQVYNEQFF. The CDR3 nucleotides read TGTGCCAGCTCTTCCCAGGTCTACAATGAGCAGTTCTTC. The chain recombines TRBV18 with TRBJ2-1; D not resolved. The CDR3 extends over 13 amino acids. V was cut by 6 bases and J by 3 bases, with 9 bases left in between. Germline-derived CDR1 and CDR2 are KGHSH and LQKENI.

V gene TRBV20-1 combines with J gene TRBJ2-4; 8 nucleotides match TRBD2. The J segment lost 6 bases and the V segment lost 5 bases, leaving 9 bases of the junction unmatched. The CDR3 spans 14 residues. Germline V gene lookup returns CDR1 DFQATT and CDR2 SNEGSKA (reference sequence). CDR3 coding DNA: TGCAGTGCTGGGAAGCGGGAGCAGTTAAACATTCAGTACTTC. Translation gives CSAGKREQLNIQYF.

This clonotype has a count of ten or more. V gene TRBV7-6 combines with J gene TRBJ2-3, with 7 nucleotides matching TRBD2. This CDR3 has 15 amino acids. Trimming cost V 1 base and J 3 bases; bases outside gene matches: 4. Looked up from germline, CDR1 is SGHVS and CDR2 is FNYEAQ. For the CDR3, the DNA is TGTGCCAGCAGCTTAGGGGGAGGGCTGACAGATACGCAGTATTTT. The encoded protein is CASSLGGGLTDTQYF.